The TCR beta chain under discussion was sequenced for a study of blood T cell repertoires in COVID-19. Study-wide context: Material from acute and convalescent COVID-19 was sourced from the United States, Italy and Spain. Nucleic acid was either cDNA or gDNA, and it came from T cells, B-cell-depleted T cells, or PBMCs.

Source study methods: It was from reference gene primer amplification that nucleated cell counts were estimated. The assay was immunoSEQ multiplex PCR, and TCRdb's table has in-frame clones only and misses some. V and J calls plus clone size are reproduced from that table; the DNA served to infer D and trimming. The sample has under 250,000 clones, about 89% seen once; the top ten hold 1.5% to 2%. Germline CDR1 LNHDA, CDR2 SQIVND (reference sequence). Trimming pared 9 bases from V and 6 bases from J, leaving 8 bases between. This CDR3 has 10 amino acids. The chain combines TRBV19 with TRBJ1-1; D not certain. Sequencing used peripheral blood. The TCR was taken from a woman aged 60-75 years who had recovered from COVID-19. The CDR3 loop is CARETAEAFF. The CDR3 region has the DNA TGTGCCAGGGAAACAGCTGAAGCTTTCTTT.